This TCR beta chain derives from a study of human T cells and chemical hapten exposure (dated by TCRdb to the early 2020s). Background on the whole study: For sensitization, 2% DPC in acetone was applied to a roughly 2 cm by roughly 2 cm area of upper inner arm skin. Patch testing on the upper back used Finn chambers containing 0.01% DPC, with scoring done after 6 days according to International Contact Dermatitis Research Group standards. Weekly therapeutic DPC doses were additionally applied to the scalp of patients throughout the roughly 23-week study period. Blood for TCR sequencing was provided by twenty-nine alopecia patients at one to four time points (pre-sensitization, 2, 6 and 24 weeks). The mostly female patient cohort included alopecia areata with under or over 50% scalp involvement, alopecia totalis and alopecia universalis. Libraries were pooled for sequencing, and per-sample TCR yields varied mainly because of small differences in library volumes within the pool. Patient blood was sampled pre-sensitization (week 0) and at 2, 6 and about 24 weeks after DPC sensitization. In alopecia patients, the study followed how the peripheral blood TCR repertoire changed in vivo over primary and secondary sensitization to diphenylcyclopropenone (DPC), a hapten.

At the junction V is shortened by 4 bases and J by 0 bases; bases outside the gene matches: 5. Its CDR3 holds 15 amino acids, cysteine through phenylalanine. Kept here is only the CDR3 DNA, which spans 45 bases and is read in frame from base 1. CDR1 MNHNS and CDR2 SASEGT are derived from the germline V gene. Concerning this clonotype: Its antigen specificity is not known. No much larger clone exists at a distance of one base, and base qualities are not known.

Summary of the overall study and its limitations: DPC sensitization did not change how many TCRs were above 1 in 1000 frequency, and no evidence was found of alterations in global repertoire structure. Because all patients had alopecia, a presumed autoimmune disease, the immune response of the patients might differ from that of healthy individuals. Compared with pre-sensitization or healthy control sets, expanded TCRs formed significantly more large CDR3 similarity clusters, which is consistent with antigen-driven responses. After repeated subsampling, changes were observed in the strength of the expansion versus patch-test correlation and in the threshold at which the correlation became significant. Patch test score correlated positively with the number of PT1 expanded TCRs, reaching significance at thresholds 8, 16 and 32 but not at 4.

The time point label of this sample denotes: pre-sensitization, week 0. Taken with the paper, the label for treatment or condition translates to: therapeutic diphenylcyclopropenone sensitization with weekly scalp DPC. Blood at each patch-test visit was drawn before the patch test was applied. Patients were eligible if aged 18 to 70, diagnosed with alopecia and judged suitable for DPC therapy, and pregnant patients were excluded. Unfractionated whole blood was collected in Tempus Blood RNA tubes, and total RNA was extracted from that blood. Preparation of the library involved RACE. The sample was run on a NextSeq 500. During library preparation, unique molecular identifiers were attached to individual cDNA molecules so that TCRs could be counted in a quantitative, reproducible way. From each blood RNA sample, both TCR alpha and TCR beta chains were sequenced. Regarding the original processing steps: Samples had a median of roughly 87,000 TCRs, with a range from roughly 23,224 to 700,000. The Decombinator software suite was used to annotate V, J and CDR3 in the TCR reads. For the PS versus PT1 abundance plots, all samples were subsampled to the same number of TCRs (28,000). Expanded TCRs were defined as absent before sensitization and observed at least eight times at the 2-week time point. TCRdb itself trimmed the public reads at Q25 with fastp, ran MiXCR and retained productive beta chains. Each CDR3 protein gets just one entry, which takes the most common genes and DNA from the rows behind it. The V and J calls were determined by TCRdb, not by the authors. Across this sample there are about 380,000 distinct CDR3 sequences, with approximately 5% seen only once. The ten largest clones take up around 2.6% of the sample.

The rearrangement combines TRBV6-1 with TRBJ2-7; the junction holds 8 bases that match TRBD1. This sample comprised whole blood, obtained in connection with sensitization to the hapten diphenylcyclopropenone (DPC). This sequence originates from a woman in her forties or fifties with alopecia areata. Some clones in this sample may be carry-over from other donors' samples. At the DNA level, the sequence is TGTGCCAGCAGTGCGGACAGGGCCTTCTCCTACGAGCAGTACTTC. It is translated as CASSADRAFSYEQYF.